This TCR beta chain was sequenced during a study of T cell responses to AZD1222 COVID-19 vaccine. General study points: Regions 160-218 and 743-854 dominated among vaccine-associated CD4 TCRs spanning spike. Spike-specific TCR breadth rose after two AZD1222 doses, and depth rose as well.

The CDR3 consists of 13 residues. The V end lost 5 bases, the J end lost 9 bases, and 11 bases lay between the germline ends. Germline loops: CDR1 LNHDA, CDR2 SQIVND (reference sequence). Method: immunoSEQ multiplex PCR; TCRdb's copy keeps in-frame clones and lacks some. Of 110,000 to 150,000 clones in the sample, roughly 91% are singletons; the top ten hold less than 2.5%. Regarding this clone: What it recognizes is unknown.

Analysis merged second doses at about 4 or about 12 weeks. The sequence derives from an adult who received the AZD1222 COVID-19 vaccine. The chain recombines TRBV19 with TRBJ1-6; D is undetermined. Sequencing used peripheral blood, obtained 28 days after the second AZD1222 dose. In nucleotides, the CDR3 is TGTGCCAGTAGTCGGGTGGTTGCTTCACCCCTCCACTTT. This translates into CASSRVVASPLHF.